Reported below is one T cell receptor (beta chain). Its target is not known. This entry is derived from a study of T-cell memory formation after mild COVID-19. Findings and limits, study-wide: Contracting CD4+ clones were located mainly in CM and EM, and CD8+ clones in EMRA. What remained unconfirmed was the SARS-CoV-2 specificity of second-wave clones peaking on day 37.

From the 5' RACE reads, TCRdb called clonotypes with MiXCR, one entry per CDR3 protein. In the table there are fewer than 700,000 distinct CDR3 sequences, about 20% of which are singletons. From germline, CDR1 is SGDLS and CDR2 YYNGEE. This CDR3 has 15 amino acids. With 0 bases removed from V and 0 bases from J, the gap between germline ends came to 6 bases. The gene calls are TRBV9 and TRBJ2-2; unclear D gene. Sample: PBMCs or a T cell subset sorted from them (not recorded which). The clonotype comes from an adult woman who had mild COVID-19 (a few samples of this study predate the infection). Cell type and time point are not known. The CDR3 sequence is CASSVGSANTGELFF. CDR3 in DNA: TGTGCCAGCAGCGTAGGAAGCGCGAACACCGGGGAGCTGTTTTTT.